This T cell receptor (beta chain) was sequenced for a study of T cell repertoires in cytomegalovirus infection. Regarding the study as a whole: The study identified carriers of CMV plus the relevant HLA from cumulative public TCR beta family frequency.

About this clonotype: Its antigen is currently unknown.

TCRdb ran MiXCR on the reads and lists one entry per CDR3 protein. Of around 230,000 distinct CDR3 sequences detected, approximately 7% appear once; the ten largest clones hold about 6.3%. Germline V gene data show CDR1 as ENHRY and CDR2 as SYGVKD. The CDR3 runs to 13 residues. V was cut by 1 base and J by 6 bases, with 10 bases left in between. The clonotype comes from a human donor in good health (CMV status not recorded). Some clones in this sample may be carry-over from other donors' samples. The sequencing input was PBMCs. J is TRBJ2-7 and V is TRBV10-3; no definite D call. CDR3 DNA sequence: TGTGCCATCAGTGAGTTATGGGGTCCCGAGCAGTACTTC. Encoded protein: CAISELWGPEQYF.